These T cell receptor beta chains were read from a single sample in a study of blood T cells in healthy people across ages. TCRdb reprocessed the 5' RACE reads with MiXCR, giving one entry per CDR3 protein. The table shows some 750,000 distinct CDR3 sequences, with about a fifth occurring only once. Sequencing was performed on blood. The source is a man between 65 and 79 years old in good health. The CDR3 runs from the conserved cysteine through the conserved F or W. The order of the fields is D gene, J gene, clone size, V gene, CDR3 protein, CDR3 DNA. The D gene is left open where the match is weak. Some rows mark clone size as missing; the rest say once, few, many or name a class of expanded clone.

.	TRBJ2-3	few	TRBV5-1	CASSLVVSSTDTQYF	TGCGCCAGCAGCTTGGTAGTCAGTTCCACAGATACGCAGTATTTT
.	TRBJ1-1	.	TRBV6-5	CASRRQLEAFF	TGTGCCAGCAGGAGACAGCTAGAAGCTTTCTTT
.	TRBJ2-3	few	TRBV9	CASSRTSKTDTQYF	TGTGCCAGCTCGCGAACTAGCAAGACAGATACGCAGTATTTT
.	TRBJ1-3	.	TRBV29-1	CSAVGNSGNTIYF	TGCAGCGCCGTAGGGAACTCTGGAAACACCATATATTTT
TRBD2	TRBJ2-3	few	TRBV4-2	CASSRERGATDTQYF	TGTGCCAGCAGCCGAGAGCGGGGGGCAACAGATACGCAGTATTTT
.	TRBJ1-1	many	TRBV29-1	CSVGLQGDTEAFF	TGCAGCGTAGGACTACAGGGAGACACTGAAGCTTTCTTT
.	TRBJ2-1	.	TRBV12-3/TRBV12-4	CASSFHGTLSYNEQFF	TGTGCCAGCAGTTTTCATGGTACCCTCTCCTACAATGAGCAGTTCTTC
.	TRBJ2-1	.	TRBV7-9	CAGQGELVIPYNEQFF	TGTGCCGGCCAAGGGGAACTAGTTATCCCCTACAATGAGCAGTTCTTC
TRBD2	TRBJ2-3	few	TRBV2	CASGSGRAADTQYF	TGTGCCAGCGGTAGCGGGAGGGCCGCAGATACGCAGTATTTT
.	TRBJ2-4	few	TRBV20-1	CSAGGIAKNIQYF	TGCAGTGCTGGGGGGATTGCCAAAAACATTCAGTACTTC
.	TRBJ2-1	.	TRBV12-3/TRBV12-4	CASSLSDYNEQFF	TGTGCCAGCAGTTTGTCCGACTACAATGAGCAGTTCTTC
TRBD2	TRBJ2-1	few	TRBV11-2	CASSPRTSGGPRQFF	TGTGCCAGCAGCCCCAGGACTAGCGGGGGCCCAAGGCAGTTCTTC
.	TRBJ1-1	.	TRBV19	CASSRGRAGGWNTEAFF	TGTGCCAGTAGTAGAGGCAGGGCCGGCGGTTGGAACACTGAAGCTTTCTTT
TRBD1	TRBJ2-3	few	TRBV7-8	CASKSLGDRSPDTQYF	TGTGCCAGCAAAAGTCTGGGGGACAGATCTCCAGATACGCAGTATTTT
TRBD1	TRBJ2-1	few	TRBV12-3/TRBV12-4	CASSLAVGQGGFF	TGCGCCAGCAGTTTAGCAGTCGGACAGGGTGGGTTCTTC
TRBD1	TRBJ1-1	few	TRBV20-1	CSAAYLITGDTEAFF	TGCAGTGCTGCTTACCTCATCACAGGGGACACTGAAGCTTTCTTT
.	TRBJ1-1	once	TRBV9	CASSGWERGTEAFF	TGTGCCAGCAGCGGATGGGAGCGGGGCACTGAAGCTTTCTTT
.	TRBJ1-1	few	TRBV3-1	CASSPSGSNTEAFF	TGTGCCAGCAGTCCATCGGGTTCCAACACTGAAGCTTTCTTT
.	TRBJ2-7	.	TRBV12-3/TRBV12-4	CASSRDGGYEQYF	TGTGCCAGCAGCCGCGATGGGGGCTACGAGCAGTACTTC